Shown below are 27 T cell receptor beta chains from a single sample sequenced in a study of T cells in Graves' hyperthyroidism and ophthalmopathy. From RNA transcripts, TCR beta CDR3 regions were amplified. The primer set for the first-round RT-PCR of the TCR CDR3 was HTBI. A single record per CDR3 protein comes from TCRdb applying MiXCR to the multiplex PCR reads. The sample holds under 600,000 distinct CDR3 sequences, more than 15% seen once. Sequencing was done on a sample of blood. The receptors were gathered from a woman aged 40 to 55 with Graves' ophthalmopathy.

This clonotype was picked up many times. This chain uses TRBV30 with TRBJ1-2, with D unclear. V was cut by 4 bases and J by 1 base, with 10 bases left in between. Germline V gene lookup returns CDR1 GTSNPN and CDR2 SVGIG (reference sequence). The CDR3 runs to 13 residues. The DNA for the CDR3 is TGTGCCTGGACGGCAAACTTTAACTATGGCTACACCTTC. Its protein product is CAWTANFNYGYTF.

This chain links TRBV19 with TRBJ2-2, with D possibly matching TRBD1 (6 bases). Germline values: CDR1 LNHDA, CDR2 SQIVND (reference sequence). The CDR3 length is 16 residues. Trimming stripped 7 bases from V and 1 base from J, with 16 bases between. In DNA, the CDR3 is TGTGCCAGTATAGGGCAGGGGCTATTGAACACCGGGGAGCTGTTTTTT. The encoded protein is CASIGQGLLNTGELFF.

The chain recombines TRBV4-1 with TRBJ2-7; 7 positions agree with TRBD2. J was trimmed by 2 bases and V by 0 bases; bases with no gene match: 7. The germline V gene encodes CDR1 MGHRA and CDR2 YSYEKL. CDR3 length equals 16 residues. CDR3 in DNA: TGCGCCAGCAGCCAAGATGGGCTGGGGACTACCTACGAGCAGTACTTC. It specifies CASSQDGLGTTYEQYF.

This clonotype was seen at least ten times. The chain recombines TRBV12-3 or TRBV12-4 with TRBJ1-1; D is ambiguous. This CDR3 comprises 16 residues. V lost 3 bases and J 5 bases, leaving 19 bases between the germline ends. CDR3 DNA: TGTGCCAGCAGTTTTTATGGATGGGCAGTGAGGACTGAAGCTTTCTTT. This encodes CASSFYGWAVRTEAFF.

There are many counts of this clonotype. CDR3 DNA sequence: TGTGCCAGCAGCTTGGGACAGGGTTACAATCAGCCCCAGCATTTT. This translates into CASSLGQGYNQPQHF. The V gene is TRBV5-5, the J gene TRBJ1-5; 7 bases map to TRBD1. CDR1 and CDR2 from the germline V gene are SGHKS and YYEKEE (reference sequence). With V trimmed by 0 bases and J by 3 bases, 3 bases remained unmatched. The CDR3 runs 15 residues. Full variable domain (missing parts from reference TRBV5-5 and TRBJ1-5): DAGVTQSPTHLIKTRGQQVTLRCSPISGHKSVSWYQQVLGQGPQFIFQYYEKEERGRGNFPDRFSARQFPNYSSELNVNALLLGDSALYLCASSLGQGYNQPQHFGDGTRLSIL.

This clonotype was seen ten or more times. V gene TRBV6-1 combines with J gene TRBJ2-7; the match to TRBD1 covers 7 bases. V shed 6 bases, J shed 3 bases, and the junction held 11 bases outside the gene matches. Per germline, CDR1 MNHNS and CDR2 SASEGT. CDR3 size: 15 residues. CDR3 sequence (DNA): TGTGCCAGCAGAGGCGGAAGGACAGGAGGCTACGAGCAGTACTTC. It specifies CASRGGRTGGYEQYF.

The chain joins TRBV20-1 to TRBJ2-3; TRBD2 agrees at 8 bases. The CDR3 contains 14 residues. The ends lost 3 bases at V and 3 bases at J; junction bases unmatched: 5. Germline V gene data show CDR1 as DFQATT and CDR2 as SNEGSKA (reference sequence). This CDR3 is CSARPGGPTDTQYF. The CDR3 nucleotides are TGCAGTGCTAGGCCGGGAGGGCCGACAGATACGCAGTATTTT.

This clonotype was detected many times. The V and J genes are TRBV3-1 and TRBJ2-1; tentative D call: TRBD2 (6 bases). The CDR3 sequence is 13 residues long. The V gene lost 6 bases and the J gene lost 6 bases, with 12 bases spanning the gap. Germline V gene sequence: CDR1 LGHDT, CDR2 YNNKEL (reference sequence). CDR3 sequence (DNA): TGTGCCAGCAGTCCGACTAGGGGCAATGAGCAGTTCTTC. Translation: CASSPTRGNEQFF.

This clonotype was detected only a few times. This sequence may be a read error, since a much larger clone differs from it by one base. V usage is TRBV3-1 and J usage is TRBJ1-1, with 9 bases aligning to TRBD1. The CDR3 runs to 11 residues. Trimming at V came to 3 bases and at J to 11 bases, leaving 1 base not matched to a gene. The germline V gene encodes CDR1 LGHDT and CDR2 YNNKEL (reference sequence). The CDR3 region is CASSQTGGAFF. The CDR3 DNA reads TGTGCCAGCAGCCAGACAGGGGGTGCTTTCTTT.

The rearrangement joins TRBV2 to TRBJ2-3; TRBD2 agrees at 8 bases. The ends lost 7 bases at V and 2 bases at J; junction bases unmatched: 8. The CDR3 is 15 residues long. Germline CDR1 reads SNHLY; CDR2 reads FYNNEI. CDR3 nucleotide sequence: TGTGCCAGCACCCTAACTAGCGGCTTCACAGATACGCAGTATTTT. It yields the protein CASTLTSGFTDTQYF.

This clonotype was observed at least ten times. Here the CDR3 reads CATTTSMNTEAFF. In DNA form, the CDR3 reads TGTGCCACTACAACAAGCATGAACACTGAAGCTTTCTTT. The chain uses TRBV10-3 and TRBJ1-1; unclear D gene. Germline CDR1 reads ENHRY; CDR2 reads SYGVKD. V lost 10 bases to trimming and J lost 0 bases, with 12 bases between them. The CDR3 consists of 13 residues.

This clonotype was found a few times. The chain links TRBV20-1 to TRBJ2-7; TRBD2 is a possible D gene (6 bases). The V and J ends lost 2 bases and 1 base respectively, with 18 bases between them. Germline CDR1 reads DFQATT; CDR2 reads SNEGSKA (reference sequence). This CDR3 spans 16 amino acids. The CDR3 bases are TGCAGTGCTAGACTGCCGGGACTCGCCCTTTCCTACGAGCAGTACTTC. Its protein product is CSARLPGLALSYEQYF.

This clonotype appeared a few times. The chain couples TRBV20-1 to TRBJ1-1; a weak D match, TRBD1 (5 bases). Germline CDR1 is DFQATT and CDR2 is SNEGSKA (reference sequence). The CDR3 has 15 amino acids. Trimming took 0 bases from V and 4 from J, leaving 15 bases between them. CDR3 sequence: CSARDDQGSSTEAFF. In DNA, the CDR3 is TGCAGTGCTAGAGATGACCAGGGTAGTTCCACTGAAGCTTTCTTT.

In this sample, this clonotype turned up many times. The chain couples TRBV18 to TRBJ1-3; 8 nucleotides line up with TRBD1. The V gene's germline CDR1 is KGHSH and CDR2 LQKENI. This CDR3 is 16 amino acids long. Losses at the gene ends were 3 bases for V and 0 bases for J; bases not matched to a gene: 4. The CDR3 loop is CASSPNRGDSGNTIYF. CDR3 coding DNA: TGTGCCAGCTCACCCAACAGGGGGGACTCTGGAAACACCATATATTTT.

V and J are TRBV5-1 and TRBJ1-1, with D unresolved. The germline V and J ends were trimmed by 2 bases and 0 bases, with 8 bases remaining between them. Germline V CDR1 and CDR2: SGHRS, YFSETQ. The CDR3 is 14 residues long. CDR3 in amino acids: CASSFQKVNTEAFF. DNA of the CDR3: TGCGCCAGCAGCTTTCAGAAAGTGAACACTGAAGCTTTCTTT.

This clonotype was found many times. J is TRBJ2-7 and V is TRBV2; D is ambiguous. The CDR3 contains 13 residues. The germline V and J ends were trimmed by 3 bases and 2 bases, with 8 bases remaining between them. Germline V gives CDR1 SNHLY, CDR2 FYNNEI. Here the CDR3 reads CASSEARTYEQYF. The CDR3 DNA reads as TGTGCCAGCAGTGAGGCGAGAACCTACGAGCAGTACTTC.

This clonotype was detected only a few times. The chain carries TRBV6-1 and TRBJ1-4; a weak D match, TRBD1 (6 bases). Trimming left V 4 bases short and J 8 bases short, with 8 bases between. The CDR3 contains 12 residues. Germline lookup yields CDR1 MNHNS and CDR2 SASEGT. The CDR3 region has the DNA TGTGCCAGCAGTGGGACAGAGGAAAAACTGTTTTTT. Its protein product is CASSGTEEKLFF.

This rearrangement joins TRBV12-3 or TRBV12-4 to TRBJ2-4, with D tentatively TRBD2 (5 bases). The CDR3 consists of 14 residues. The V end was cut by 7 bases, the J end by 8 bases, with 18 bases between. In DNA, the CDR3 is TGTGCCAGCACCCCCCCCGGACGGCGGGACATTCAGTACTTC. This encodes CASTPPGRRDIQYF.

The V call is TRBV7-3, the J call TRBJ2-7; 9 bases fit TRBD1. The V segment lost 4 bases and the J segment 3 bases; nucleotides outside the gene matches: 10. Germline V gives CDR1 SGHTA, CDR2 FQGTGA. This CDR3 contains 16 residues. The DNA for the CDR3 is TGTGCCAGCAGCTCCCTCTCGGGACAGGGTGTCTACGAGCAGTACTTC. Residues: CASSSLSGQGVYEQYF.

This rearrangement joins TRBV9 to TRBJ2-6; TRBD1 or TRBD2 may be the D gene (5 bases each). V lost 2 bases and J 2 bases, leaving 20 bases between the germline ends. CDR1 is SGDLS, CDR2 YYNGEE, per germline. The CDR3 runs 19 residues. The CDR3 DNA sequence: TGTGCCAGCAGCGTCCGGACCGGGACCGCCGGGACTGGGGCCAACGTCCTGACTTTC. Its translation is CASSVRTGTAGTGANVLTF.

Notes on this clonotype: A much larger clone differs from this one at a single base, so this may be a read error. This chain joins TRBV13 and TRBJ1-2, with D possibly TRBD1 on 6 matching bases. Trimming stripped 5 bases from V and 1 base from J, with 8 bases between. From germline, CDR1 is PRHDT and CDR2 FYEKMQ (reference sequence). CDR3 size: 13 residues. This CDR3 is CASSEGHNYGYTF. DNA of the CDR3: TGTGCCAGCAGCGAGGGACATAACTATGGCTACACCTTC.

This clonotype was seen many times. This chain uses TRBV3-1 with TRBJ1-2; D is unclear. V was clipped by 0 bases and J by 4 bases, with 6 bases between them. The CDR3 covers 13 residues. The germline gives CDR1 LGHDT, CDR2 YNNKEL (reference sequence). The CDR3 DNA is TGTGCCAGCAGCCAAGAATCAGCCTATGGCTACACCTTC. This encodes CASSQESAYGYTF.

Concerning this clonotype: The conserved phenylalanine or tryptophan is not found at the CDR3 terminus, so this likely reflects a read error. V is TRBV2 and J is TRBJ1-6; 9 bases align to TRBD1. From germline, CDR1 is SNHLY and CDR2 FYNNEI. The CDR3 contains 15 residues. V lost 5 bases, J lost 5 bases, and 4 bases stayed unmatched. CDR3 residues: CASSRGTGHNSPLHL. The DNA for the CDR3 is TGTGCCAGCAGTCGCGGGACAGGGCATAATTCACCCCTCCACCTT.

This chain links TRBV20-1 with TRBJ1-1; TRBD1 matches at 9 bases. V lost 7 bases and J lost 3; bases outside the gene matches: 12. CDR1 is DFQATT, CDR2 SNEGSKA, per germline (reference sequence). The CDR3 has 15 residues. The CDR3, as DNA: TGCAGTGTTCAAACCGGGACAGGGACTGACACTGAAGCTTTCTTT. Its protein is CSVQTGTGTDTEAFF.

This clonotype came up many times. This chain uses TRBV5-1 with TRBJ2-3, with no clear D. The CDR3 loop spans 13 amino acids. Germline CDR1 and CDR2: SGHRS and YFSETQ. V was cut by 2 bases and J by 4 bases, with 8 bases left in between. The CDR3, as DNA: TGCGCCAGCAGCTTAGTTAGTCCAGATACGCAGTATTTT. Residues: CASSLVSPDTQYF.

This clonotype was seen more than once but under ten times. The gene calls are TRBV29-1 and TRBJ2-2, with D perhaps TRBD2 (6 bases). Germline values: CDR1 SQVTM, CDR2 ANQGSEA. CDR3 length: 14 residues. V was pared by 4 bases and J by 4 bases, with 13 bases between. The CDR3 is CSVGFGGGTGELFF. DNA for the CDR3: TGCAGCGTTGGATTCGGGGGTGGCACCGGGGAGCTGTTTTTT.

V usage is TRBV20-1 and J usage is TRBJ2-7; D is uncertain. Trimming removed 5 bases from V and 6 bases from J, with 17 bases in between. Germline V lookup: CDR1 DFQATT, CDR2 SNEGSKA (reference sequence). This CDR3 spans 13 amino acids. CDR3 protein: CSALSQALGEQYF. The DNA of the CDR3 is TGCAGTGCTCTTTCCCAGGCACTGGGCGAGCAGTACTTC.